Listed below are T cell receptor beta chains from one sample, sequenced in a study of PD-1 blockade in classical Hodgkin lymphoma. Repertoires were generated with immunoSEQ multiplex PCR, while TCRdb's copy carries only in-frame clones and drops some. Here the sample spans 25,000 to 35,000 clones, about 72% being singletons. Source: peripheral blood mononuclear cells (PBMCs), taken before the fourth cycle of nivolumab. The receptors come from a human donor with classical Hodgkin lymphoma. Both conserved end residues are part of each CDR3. Fields, in order: D gene, J gene, V gene, clone size, CDR3 DNA, CDR3 protein. D genes are given only for firm matches. Clone size, where shown, is once, few, many, or a class for clones that have expanded.

.	TRBJ2-7	TRBV4-1	.	TGCGCCAGCAGCCAAGGGGGAGCGGCCCTCTACGAGCAGTACTTC	CASSQGGAALYEQYF
.	TRBJ2-7	TRBV27	.	TGTGCCAGCAGTTTCGGACAGTCTGCCGAGCAGTACTTC	CASSFGQSAEQYF
.	TRBJ1-5	TRBV9	few	TGTGCCAGCAGCGAGGGGGGGCCAGATCAGCCCCAGCATTTT	CASSEGGPDQPQHF
.	TRBJ2-1	TRBV2	.	TGTGCCAGCAGTGAGTCGGCAAATACTTACAATGAGCAGTTCTTC	CASSESANTYNEQFF
.	TRBJ2-7	TRBV7-9	few	TGTGCCAGCAGCCCTAGTGTCTACGAGCAGTACTTC	CASSPSVYEQYF
.	TRBJ2-3	TRBV27	.	TGTGCCAGCAGTTTATCGAGATCGAGCGGGTGGGGCACGCATACGCAGTATTTT	CASSLSRSSGWGTHTQYF
.	TRBJ1-4	TRBV27	few	TGTGCCAGCAGTTTAGCTGGTGAAAAACTGTTTTTT	CASSLAGEKLFF
.	TRBJ2-7	TRBV6-1	few	TGTGCCAGCAGTGAGGACCGAACAGGCCTCTACGAGCAGTACTTC	CASSEDRTGLYEQYF
.	TRBJ1-6	TRBV7-2	.	TGTGCCAGCAGCTTTTCCTATAATTCACCCCTCCACTTT	CASSFSYNSPLHF
TRBD2	TRBJ2-1	TRBV5-6	medium-sized	TGTGCCAGCAGCTTGGCCTTCCGGTCAGGGACTAACTACAATGAGCAGTTCTTC	CASSLAFRSGTNYNEQFF
TRBD2	TRBJ2-1	TRBV7-6	.	TGTGCCAGCAGCCCCACTAGCGGGAGGAGGAGCTCCTACAATGAGCAGTTCTTC	CASSPTSGRRSSYNEQFF
.	TRBJ2-1	TRBV27	.	TGTGCCAGCAGTTTTCAGAGCTCCTACAATGAGCAGTTCTTC	CASSFQSSYNEQFF
TRBD1	TRBJ1-5	TRBV2	.	TGTGCCAGCACTACGGACAGGGGGATTAATCAGCCCCAGCATTTT	CASTTDRGINQPQHF
.	TRBJ2-7	TRBV5-4	.	TGTGCCAGCAGCTTCGTCTACGAGCAGTACTTC	CASSFVYEQYF
.	TRBJ1-5	TRBV6-4	.	TGTGCCAGCAGTGGGCCCAGGGGTCAGCCCCAGCATTTT	CASSGPRGQPQHF
TRBD1	TRBJ1-5	TRBV2	.	TGTGCCAGCAGGGGACAGGGTTCCTCGGGGAATCAGCCCCAGCATTTT	CASRGQGSSGNQPQHF
.	TRBJ2-2	TRBV30	.	TGTGCCTGGAGTCGTAAAGGAGCCGCCACCGGGGAGCTGTTTTTT	CAWSRKGAATGELFF
.	TRBJ1-2	TRBV7-8	.	TGTGCCAGCAGCGCGGACCCCAGGGGCCTCCCCTATGGCTACACCTTC	CASSADPRGLPYGYTF
.	TRBJ1-1	TRBV28	once	TGTGCCAGCAGTTCCCCCGGGACAATGAACACTGAAGCTTTCTTT	CASSSPGTMNTEAFF
.	TRBJ1-5	TRBV6-5	.	TGTGCCAGCAGACTACAGGGCGATAGCAATCAGCCCCAGCATTTT	CASRLQGDSNQPQHF
TRBD1	TRBJ1-2	TRBV28	.	TGTGCCAGCAGTTTAGAGGGGGCGCTCATTTATGGCTACACCTTC	CASSLEGALIYGYTF
.	TRBJ1-1	TRBV4-1	.	TGCGCCAGCAGCCACAGAGACTGGGAATTTTTCTTT	CASSHRDWEFFF
.	TRBJ1-3	TRBV5-1	.	TGCGCCAGCAGCTCTGGCATCATGCAGATATTTACCTCTGGAAACACCATATATTTT	CASSSGIMQIFTSGNTIYF
.	TRBJ1-2	TRBV25-1	.	TGTGCCAGCAGTGAAGTGGGGGTTTATGGCTACACCTTC	CASSEVGVYGYTF
.	TRBJ2-5	TRBV27	.	TGTGCCAGCAGTTTGCGTCCGGCGTGGGAGACCCAGTACTTC	CASSLRPAWETQYF
.	TRBJ2-3	TRBV9	.	TGTGCCAGCAGCGTAGACCCCACTAGACAAGATACGCAGTATTTT	CASSVDPTRQDTQYF
TRBD1	TRBJ1-2	TRBV18	.	TGTGCCAGCTCAACAGAGGGACAGGTCATCAACTATGGCTACACCTTC	CASSTEGQVINYGYTF
.	TRBJ2-7	TRBV19	once	TGTGCCAGTAGTATAGTGGCGGACAGATCCTACGAGCAGTACTTC	CASSIVADRSYEQYF
.	TRBJ2-3	TRBV7-2	.	TGTGCCAGCAGCTTTACCGACTTCACAGATACGCAGTATTTT	CASSFTDFTDTQYF
.	TRBJ2-6	TRBV6-6	once	TGTGCCAGCAGTTACTCGACTCTCCTAATGTCCAACGTCCTGACTTTC	CASSYSTLLMSNVLTF
.	TRBJ1-5	TRBV28	.	TGTGCCAGCAGTGCTCGGTCGGGATGGCAGCCCCAGCATTTT	CASSARSGWQPQHF
.	TRBJ2-1	TRBV4-3	.	TGCGCCAGCAGCCAAGTGGACAACTCCTACAATGAGCAGTTCTTC	CASSQVDNSYNEQFF
TRBD1	TRBJ2-7	TRBV6-4	.	TGTGCCTACTCCCAAAGGTTCCCACACAAGGATTTTGGACAGGAGGACGAGCAGTACTTC	CAYSQRFPHKDFGQEDEQYF
TRBD1	TRBJ1-1	TRBV5-1	.	TGCGCCAGCAGCTCAGACAGGGGGAACACTGAAGCTTTCTTT	CASSSDRGNTEAFF
.	TRBJ1-5	TRBV5-1	few	TGCGCCAGCAGCGCCCGGGGGGATAGCAATCAGCCCCAGCATTTT	CASSARGDSNQPQHF
.	TRBJ1-2	TRBV19	once	TGTGCCAGTAGTATGATAAGAGGGACGGCCTGCTTC	CASSMIRGTACF
.	TRBJ1-1	TRBV6-5	.	TGTGCCAGCAGTTACCCGGGAGCGAACACTGAAGCTTTCTTT	CASSYPGANTEAFF
.	TRBJ1-2	TRBV4-1	medium-sized	TGCGCCAGCAGCCAAGATTTGGGGAACTATGGCTACACCTTC	CASSQDLGNYGYTF
TRBD2	TRBJ2-3	TRBV28	few	TGTGCCAGCTCTCCTTCTTCTAGCGGGAGGGCCCTCGGCACAGATACGCAGTATTTT	CASSPSSSGRALGTDTQYF
TRBD1	TRBJ2-5	TRBV6-5	.	TGTGCCAGCAGTTACTCTGACAGGGGTGAGACCCAGTACTTC	CASSYSDRGETQYF
TRBD1	TRBJ2-1	TRBV7-3	.	TGTGCCAGCAGTTCAGGGGGAGTCTCCTACAATGAGCAGTTCTTC	CASSSGGVSYNEQFF
TRBD1	TRBJ1-4	TRBV28	.	TGTGCCAGCAGTGGGACAGCACCTAATGAAAAACTGTTTTTT	CASSGTAPNEKLFF
.	TRBJ1-5	TRBV19	.	TGTGCCAGTAGACAGCCCAATCAGCCCCAGCATTTT	CASRQPNQPQHF
.	TRBJ2-5	TRBV12-5	.	TGTGCTAGTGGATCTACCCGGGGGGCCAACCAAGAGACCCAGTACTTC	CASGSTRGANQETQYF
.	TRBJ2-5	TRBV27	.	TGTGCCAGCAGAGGACTATCTCCGGAGCTAGGGGAGACCCAGTACTTC	CASRGLSPELGETQYF
TRBD1	TRBJ1-2	TRBV19	.	TGTGCCAGTAGTTTGTGGACCGGGACAGATAACTATGGCTACACCTTC	CASSLWTGTDNYGYTF
TRBD2	TRBJ2-5	TRBV9	.	TGTGCCAGCAGCGTAGGTGGTAGCGGGTTGGAGACCCAGTACTTC	CASSVGGSGLETQYF
.	TRBJ1-5	TRBV18	.	TGTGCCAGCTCACAAGGACATAATAGCAATCAGCCCCAGCATTTT	CASSQGHNSNQPQHF